This T cell receptor beta chain was captured in a study of blood T cells in healthy people across ages. Overall study results and limits: A greater number of naive CD4+ cells and higher diversity distinguished long-lived donors from aged donors. Age showed a roughly linear inverse relationship with TCR beta diversity per million T cells. When one million T cells were used, diversity estimates were thought to be underestimates.

A word on this clonotype: Its antigen is not known.

Then a second PCR, running about 6 to 12 cycles, was carried out with a sample-barcoded 5' primer and a J-beta primer mix. From the 5' RACE reads, TCRdb called clonotypes with MiXCR, one entry per CDR3 protein. This table holds more than 500,000 distinct CDR3 sequences, around 27% found once. Germline V gene lookup returns CDR1 SGDLS and CDR2 YYNGEE. The J segment lost 6 bases and the V segment lost 0 bases, leaving 6 bases of the junction unmatched. CDR3 length: 15 amino acids. The same data also went into a second study, on T cells of mothers and their children.

The sequencing input was blood. The chain carries TRBV9 and TRBJ2-7; TRBD2 matches 10 bases. The TCR was taken from a boy younger than 10 in good health. The CDR3, as DNA: TGTGCCAGCAGCGTAGATCAAGGACTAGCGGCCGAGCAGTACTTC. Translated, it gives CASSVDQGLAAEQYF.